This T cell receptor beta chain was identified in a study of blood T cells in healthy people across ages. V shed 5 bases and J shed 3 bases, with 19 bases lying between them. Per germline, CDR1 SEHNR and CDR2 FQNEAQ (reference sequence). CDR3 length: 17 amino acids. This clonotype came up a few times. Combining a sample-barcoded 5' primer with a J-beta primer mix, a second PCR ran for about 6 to 11 cycles. TCRdb redid the calling of the 5' RACE reads with MiXCR, one entry per CDR3 protein. The sample records 780,000 or so distinct CDR3 sequences, roughly 56% being singletons. Sequencing used blood. The TCR comes from a man between 35 and 55 years old in good health. This chain joins TRBV7-9 and TRBJ2-2; D remains ambiguous. In DNA form, the CDR3 reads TGTGCCAGCAGCCCCCTGAGTGCCAGTCCGGACACCGGGGAGCTGTTTTTT. Encoded protein: CASSPLSASPDTGELFF.